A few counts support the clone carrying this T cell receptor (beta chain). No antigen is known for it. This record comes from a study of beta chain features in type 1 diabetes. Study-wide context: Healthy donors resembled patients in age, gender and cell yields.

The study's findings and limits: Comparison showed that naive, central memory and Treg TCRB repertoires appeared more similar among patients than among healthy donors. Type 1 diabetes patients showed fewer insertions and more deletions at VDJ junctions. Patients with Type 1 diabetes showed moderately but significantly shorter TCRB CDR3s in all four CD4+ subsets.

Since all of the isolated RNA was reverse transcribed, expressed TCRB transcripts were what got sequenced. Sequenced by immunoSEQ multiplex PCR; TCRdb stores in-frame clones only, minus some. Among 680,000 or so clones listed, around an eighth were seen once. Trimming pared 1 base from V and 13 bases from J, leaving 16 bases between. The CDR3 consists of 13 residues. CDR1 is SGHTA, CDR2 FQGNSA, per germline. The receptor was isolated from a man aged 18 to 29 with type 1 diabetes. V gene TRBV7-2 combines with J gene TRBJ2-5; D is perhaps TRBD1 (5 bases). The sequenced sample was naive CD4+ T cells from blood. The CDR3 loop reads CASSLVIRTPSYF. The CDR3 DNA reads TGTGCCAGCAGCTTAGTCATCCGGACACCCTCGTACTTC.